The source of this T cell receptor (beta chain) is a study of blood T cells in healthy people across ages. Study conclusions and caveats: Expanded clonotype changes were possibly confounded by unknown donor CMV status.

This CDR3 comprises 13 residues. The V and J ends lost 7 bases and 5 bases respectively, with 18 bases between them. Germline CDR1 SQVTM, CDR2 ANQGSEA. With respect to this clonotype: What it binds is unknown.

The second PCR ran about 6 to 11 cycles with a sample-barcoded 5' primer and J-beta primers. Each of the cDNA molecules was tagged by a template-switch adaptor with 12 random nucleotides. TCRdb reanalysed the 5' RACE reads using MiXCR and keeps one entry per CDR3 protein. The sample has roughly 1,100,000 distinct CDR3 sequences, around 27% seen once. This same sample was also part of a study on T cells of mothers and their children. This second report adds: All donors were healthy and Caucasian; they were a few mothers and their six children.

The sample taken for sequencing was blood. The TCR comes from a girl aged 2 to 9 in good health. V and J are TRBV29-1 and TRBJ2-7; D might be TRBD1 (6 bases). The CDR3 is CSATRTEWNEQYF. The CDR3 nucleotides read TGCAGCGCAACCAGGACAGAATGGAACGAGCAGTACTTC.